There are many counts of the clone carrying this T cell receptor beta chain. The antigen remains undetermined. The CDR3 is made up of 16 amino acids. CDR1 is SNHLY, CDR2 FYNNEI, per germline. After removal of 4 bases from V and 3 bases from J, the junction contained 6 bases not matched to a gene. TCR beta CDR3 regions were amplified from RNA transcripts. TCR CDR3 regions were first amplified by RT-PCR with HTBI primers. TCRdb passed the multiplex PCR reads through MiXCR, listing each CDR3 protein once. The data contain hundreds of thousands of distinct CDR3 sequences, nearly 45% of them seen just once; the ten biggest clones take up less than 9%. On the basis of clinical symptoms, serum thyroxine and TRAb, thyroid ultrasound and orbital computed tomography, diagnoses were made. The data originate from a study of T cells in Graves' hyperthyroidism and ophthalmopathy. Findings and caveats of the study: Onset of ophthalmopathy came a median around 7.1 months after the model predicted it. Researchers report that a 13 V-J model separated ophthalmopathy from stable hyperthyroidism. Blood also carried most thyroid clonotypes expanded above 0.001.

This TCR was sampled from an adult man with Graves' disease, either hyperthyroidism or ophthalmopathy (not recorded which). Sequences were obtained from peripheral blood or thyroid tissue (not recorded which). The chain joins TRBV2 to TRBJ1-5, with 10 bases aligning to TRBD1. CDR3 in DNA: TGTGCCAGCAGTGGCGGACAGGGGGGAATCAATCAGCCCCAGCATTTT. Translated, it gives CASSGGQGGINQPQHF.